Listed here are 19 T cell receptor beta chains from one sample, sequenced in a study of Ad26.COV2.S vaccination and SARS-CoV-2 variants. Treatment denoted: 15 to 20 received Ad26.COV2.S at low or high dose, single or two shots; roughly five received placebo; per-sample allocation not given. The samples were gathered on day 63 after the first injection of vaccine or placebo. Only in-frame clones appear in the TCRdb table, and some are missing; sequencing was by immunoSEQ multiplex PCR. The sample lists about 680,000 clones; roughly 90% were seen once. The specimen was peripheral blood, collected in a trial of Ad26.COV2.S vaccine versus placebo. These receptors were obtained from a person aged 18-60 years who received the Ad26.COV2.S COVID-19 vaccine or a placebo.

This sequence joins TRBV5-1 and TRBJ2-3; the match to TRBD1 covers 7 bases. The CDR3 sequence is 15 residues long. Germline loops: CDR1 SGHRS, CDR2 YFSETQ. Trimming removed 2 bases from V and 4 bases from J; junction bases left unmatched: 7. CDR3 nucleotide sequence: TGCGCCAGCAGCTTAAAGGGGGCGGAGGCAGATACGCAGTATTTT. Translation: CASSLKGAEADTQYF. Full variable domain (remainder filled in from reference TRBV5-1 and TRBJ2-3): KAGVTQTPRYLIKTRGQQVTLSCSPISGHRSVSWYQQTPGQGLQFLFEYFSETQRNKGNFPGRFSGRQFSNSRSEMNVSTLELGDSALYLCASSLKGAEADTQYFGPGTRLTVL.

This sequence joins TRBV27 and TRBJ2-7, with 8 bases identical to TRBD2. Germline lookup yields CDR1 MNHEY and CDR2 SMNVEV (reference sequence). V lost 5 bases to trimming and J lost 1 base; unmatched junction nucleotides: 7. The CDR3 spans 15 residues. CDR3 sequence: CASSAPGLVSYEQYF. For the CDR3, the DNA is TGTGCCAGCAGTGCACCGGGACTAGTATCCTACGAGCAGTACTTC.

The V and J genes are TRBV6-5 and TRBJ2-5, with TRBD2 identical over 7 bases. Germline V gene sequence: CDR1 MNHEY, CDR2 SVGAGI. This CDR3 is 14 amino acids long. Unmatched junction bases numbered 5, after V lost 2 bases and J lost 5 bases. The CDR3 DNA sequence: TGTGCCAGCAGTTACGATGGGCGGGGGGAGACCCAGTACTTC. This codes for CASSYDGRGETQYF.

The CDR3 DNA reads TGTGCCAGCACCCCAACCCGGGGGTCCGGAAACACCATATATTTT. Protein: CASTPTRGSGNTIYF. The rearrangement links TRBV6-5 to TRBJ1-3, with a tentative D call TRBD1 (5 bases). V was clipped by 7 bases and J by 4 bases, with 17 bases between them. The CDR3 spans 15 residues. Per germline, CDR1 MNHEY and CDR2 SVGAGI.

This clone showed up just once. The rearrangement links TRBV10-3 to TRBJ2-3; the D is unclear. The germline V and J ends were trimmed by 7 bases and 4 bases, with 21 bases remaining between them. The CDR3 runs to 16 residues. Germline V gene data show CDR1 as ENHRY and CDR2 as SYGVKD. The CDR3 nucleotides are TGTGCCATCAAAGAAATCCCGGGTTTGGGATCAGATACGCAGTATTTT. It translates to CAIKEIPGLGSDTQYF.

This clone was picked up one time. The V and J genes are TRBV28 and TRBJ2-1, with D perhaps being TRBD1 or TRBD2 (5 bases each). The CDR3 sequence is 14 residues long. Trimming took off 9 bases at V and 3 bases at J, with 15 bases between the two ends. CDR1 MDHEN and CDR2 SYDVKM come from the germline V gene. DNA of the CDR3: TGTGCCAGTATCCCGGGACGGAGCTACAATGAGCAGTTCTTC. As protein: CASIPGRSYNEQFF.

The chain carries TRBV7-8 and TRBJ2-6, with 15 nucleotides matching TRBD2. Trimming cost V 4 bases and J 0 bases; bases outside gene matches: 7. This CDR3 spans 20 amino acids. Germline V gene data show CDR1 as SGHVS and CDR2 as FQNEAQ. CDR3 bases: TGTGCCAGCAGCTCCGGACTAGCGGGAGGGAAGCACTCTGGGGCCAACGTCCTGACTTTC. Translated, it gives CASSSGLAGGKHSGANVLTF.

J is TRBJ1-6 and V is TRBV7-9; a possible D gene is TRBD1 (5 bases). This CDR3 has 16 amino acids. Germline loops: CDR1 SEHNR, CDR2 FQNEAQ (reference sequence). Trimming cost V 4 bases and J 7 bases, with 17 bases left between them. CDR3 in DNA: TGTGCCAGCAGCTCATCTTGGGGGACGGGGAATTCACCCCTCCACTTT. Protein product: CASSSSWGTGNSPLHF.

This rearrangement joins TRBV3-1 (or the pseudogene TRBV3-2) to TRBJ2-1; 8 nucleotides agree with TRBD2. This CDR3 has 16 residues. Germline CDR1 LGHDT, CDR2 YNNKEL (reference sequence). V was pared by 0 bases and J by 1 base, with 2 bases of the junction left unmatched. Here the CDR3 reads CASSQDTSGSYNEQFF. The CDR3 DNA follows: TGTGCCAGCAGCCAAGATACTAGCGGATCCTACAATGAGCAGTTCTTC.

CDR3 loop: CASSLAAKDTQYF. The CDR3, as DNA: TGTGCCAGCAGCTTAGCAGCAAAAGATACGCAGTATTTT. This rearrangement joins TRBV7-2 to TRBJ2-3; D remains unclear. Trimming cost V 0 bases and J 5 bases, with 6 bases left between them. There are 13 residues in the CDR3. Germline V gene sequence: CDR1 SGHTA, CDR2 FQGNSA.

The V gene is TRBV6-6, the J gene TRBJ2-1; TRBD2 matches 9 bases. Trimming cost V 1 base and J 7 bases; bases outside gene matches: 5. Germline V gene data show CDR1 as MNHNY and CDR2 as SVGAGI (reference sequence). CDR3 length equals 15 residues. The CDR3 DNA follows: TGTGCCAGCAGTTACTTTAGCGGGAGTTATAATGAGCAGTTCTTC. Amino acid sequence: CASSYFSGSYNEQFF.

CDR3 region: CSVAETAEAFF. DNA for the CDR3: TGCAGCGTTGCGGAGACAGCCGAAGCTTTCTTT. The V gene is TRBV29-1, the J gene TRBJ1-1; possibly TRBD1 for D (5 bases). CDR3 length: 11 amino acids. V was clipped by 4 bases and J by 8 bases, with 11 bases between them. Germline lookup yields CDR1 SQVTM and CDR2 ANQGSEA.

This chain uses TRBV5-4 with TRBJ2-7, with 7 bases lining up with TRBD1. The germline V gene has CDR1 SGHNT and CDR2 YYREEE (reference sequence). The CDR3 is 16 amino acids. J gave up 1 base and V 0 bases, and 7 bases lay outside the gene matches. CDR3 loop: CASSLAQRGPSYEQYF. DNA of the CDR3: TGTGCCAGCAGCTTGGCCCAAAGGGGGCCGTCCTACGAGCAGTACTTC.

This clone showed up just once. The sample holds other DNA sequences that translate to the same CDR3. This sequence joins TRBV30 and TRBJ1-5; D may be TRBD1 (5 bases). Germline CDR1 GTSNPN, CDR2 SVGIG (reference sequence). CDR3 size: 14 residues. V was clipped by 0 bases and J by 7 bases, with 13 bases between them. In nucleotides, the CDR3 is TGTGCCTGGAGTGTACTGGGGGGAGGACAGCCCCAGCATTTT. Its translation: CAWSVLGGGQPQHF.

The chain is built from TRBV19 and TRBJ2-3; TRBD2 matches at 11 bases. V dropped 5 bases and J dropped 6; count of bases not matched to a gene: 13. This CDR3 comprises 17 residues. Germline CDR1 and CDR2: LNHDA and SQIVND (reference sequence). The CDR3 loop reads CASSSTMTSGTSDTQYF. Here the CDR3 DNA reads TGTGCCAGTAGTTCAACAATGACTAGCGGGACCTCGGATACGCAGTATTTT. Filled out from reference TRBV19 and TRBJ2-3, the complete variable domain reads DGGITQSPKYLFRKEGQNVTLSCEQNLNHDAMYWYRQDPGQGLRLIYYSQIVNDFQKGDIAEGYSVSREKKESFPLTVTSAQKNPTAFYLCASSSTMTSGTSDTQYFGPGTRLTVL.

Notes on this clone: The sample holds other DNA sequences that translate to the same CDR3. The rearrangement uses TRBV3-1 (or the pseudogene TRBV3-2) and TRBJ1-1; D remains unclear. Germline V gene sequence: CDR1 LGHDT, CDR2 YNNKEL (reference sequence). V shed 3 bases and J shed 4 bases, with 9 bases lying between them. This CDR3 has 13 residues. CDR3 nucleotides: TGTGCCAGCAGCCAGCAGAGAGGCACTGAAGCTTTCTTT. The encoded protein is CASSQQRGTEAFF.

On this clone: The same CDR3 arises from other DNA sequences in this sample as well. The chain has TRBV11-2 and TRBJ2-5, with unresolved D. The CDR3 runs to 13 residues. Trimming removed 1 base at V and 4 bases at J, with 7 bases between. Looked up from germline, CDR1 is SGHAT and CDR2 is FQNNGV. For the CDR3, the DNA is TGTGCCAGCAGCTTAGGCCCCCGAGAGACCCAGTACTTC. Translated, it gives CASSLGPRETQYF.

Worth noting for this clone: The identical CDR3 is also encoded by other nucleotide sequences in the sample. The gene calls are TRBV6-5 and TRBJ1-5; weak D call: TRBD1 (5 bases). The CDR3 is 13 amino acids. Between the trimmed V and J ends, which lost 5 bases and 1 base, there was a span of 6 bases. CDR1 MNHEY and CDR2 SVGAGI come from the germline V gene. CDR3 bases: TGTGCCAGCAGTCGGGACAGCAATCAGCCCCAGCATTTT. Protein: CASSRDSNQPQHF.

The chain uses TRBV24-1 and TRBJ1-5; 8 bases are shared with TRBD1. Germline V CDR1 and CDR2: KGHDR, SFDVKD. V lost 5 bases to trimming and J lost 4 bases; unmatched junction nucleotides: 6. This CDR3 is 15 amino acids long. CDR3 coding DNA: TGTGCCACCAGTGGAGTCGGGACAGGAAATCAGCCCCAGCATTTT. This encodes CATSGVGTGNQPQHF.